This T cell receptor (beta chain) derives from a study of identical twins. Points from the study as a whole: It was possible that invariant MAIT and iNKT cells partly confounded the zero-insertion analyses.

For this clonotype: Its antigen is not known. An end of the junction does not agree with germline; a read error may underlie this.

TCRdb re-analysed the 5' RACE reads in MiXCR, keeping a single row per CDR3 protein. This sample has approximately 590,000 distinct CDR3 sequences, with 9.5% to 10% found just once. This sample also appeared in a second study, on yellow fever vaccine responses in identical twins. That work states: Twins reportedly mounted vaccine T cell responses that seemed partly convergent, partly personalized.

This TCR derives from a woman in her late teens or twenties in good health. The sample comprised PBMCs.

CDR3 DNA sequence: TGTGCCAGCAGCTTTTCCCCCGGGACGGAAAAAATCATTCAGTACTTC. Translating it yields CASSFSPGTEKIIQYF. The chain uses TRBV7-9 and TRBJ2-4; either TRBD1 or TRBD2 may supply D (5 bases each). The CDR3 spans 16 residues. Germline CDR1 is SEHNR and CDR2 is FQNEAQ (reference sequence).